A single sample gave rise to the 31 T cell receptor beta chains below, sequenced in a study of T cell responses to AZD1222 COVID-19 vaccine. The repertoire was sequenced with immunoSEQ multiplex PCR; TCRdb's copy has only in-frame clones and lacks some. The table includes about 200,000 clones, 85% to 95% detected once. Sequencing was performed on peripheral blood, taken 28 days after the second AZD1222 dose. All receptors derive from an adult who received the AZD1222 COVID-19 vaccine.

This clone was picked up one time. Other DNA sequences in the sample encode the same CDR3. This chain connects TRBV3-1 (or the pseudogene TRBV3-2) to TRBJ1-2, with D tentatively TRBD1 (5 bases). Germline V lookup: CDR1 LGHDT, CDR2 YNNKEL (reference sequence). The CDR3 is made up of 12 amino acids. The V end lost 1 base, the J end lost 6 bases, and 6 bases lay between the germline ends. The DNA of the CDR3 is TGTGCCAGCAGCCAAGGGGGCAATGGCTACACCTTC. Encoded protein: CASSQGGNGYTF.

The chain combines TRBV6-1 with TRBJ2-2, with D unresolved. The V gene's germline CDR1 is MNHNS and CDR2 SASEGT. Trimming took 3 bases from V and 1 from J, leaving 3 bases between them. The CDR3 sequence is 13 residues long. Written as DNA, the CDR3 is TGTGCCAGCAGTGACAGGAACACCGGGGAGCTGTTTTTT. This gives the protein CASSDRNTGELFF.

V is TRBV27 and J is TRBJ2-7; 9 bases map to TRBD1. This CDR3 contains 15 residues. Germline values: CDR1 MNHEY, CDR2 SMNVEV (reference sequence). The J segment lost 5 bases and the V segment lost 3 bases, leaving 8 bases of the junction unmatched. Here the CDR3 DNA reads TGTGCCAGCAGTTTTCTGGACAGGGGTCTCCACGAGCAGTACTTC. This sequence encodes CASSFLDRGLHEQYF.

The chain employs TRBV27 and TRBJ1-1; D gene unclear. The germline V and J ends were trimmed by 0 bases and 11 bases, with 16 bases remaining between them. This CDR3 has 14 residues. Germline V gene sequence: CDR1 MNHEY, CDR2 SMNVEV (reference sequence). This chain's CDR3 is CASSLSTGPYYAFF. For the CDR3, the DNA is TGTGCCAGCAGTTTATCCACCGGGCCCTATTACGCTTTCTTT.

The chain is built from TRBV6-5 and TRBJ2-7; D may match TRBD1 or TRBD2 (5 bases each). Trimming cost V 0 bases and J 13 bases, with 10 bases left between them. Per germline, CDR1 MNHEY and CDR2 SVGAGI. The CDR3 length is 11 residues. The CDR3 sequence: CASSYSGVRYF. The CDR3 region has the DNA TGTGCCAGCAGTTACTCGGGGGTTCGCTACTTC.

For the CDR3, the DNA is TGCAGTGCGTACCTATACGGAGAGCAGTTCTTC. Protein sequence: CSAYLYGEQFF. The chain recombines TRBV20-1 with TRBJ2-1; D is uncertain. V was clipped by 6 bases and J by 10 bases, with 13 bases between them. The CDR3 is made up of 11 amino acids. Germline lookup yields CDR1 DFQATT and CDR2 SNEGSKA (reference sequence).

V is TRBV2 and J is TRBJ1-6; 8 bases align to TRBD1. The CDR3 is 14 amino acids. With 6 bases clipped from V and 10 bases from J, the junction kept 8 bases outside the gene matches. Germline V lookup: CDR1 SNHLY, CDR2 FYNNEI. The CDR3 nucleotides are TGTGCCAGCAGGCTACAGGGGGGACGGTCACCCCTCCACTTT. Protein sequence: CASRLQGGRSPLHF.

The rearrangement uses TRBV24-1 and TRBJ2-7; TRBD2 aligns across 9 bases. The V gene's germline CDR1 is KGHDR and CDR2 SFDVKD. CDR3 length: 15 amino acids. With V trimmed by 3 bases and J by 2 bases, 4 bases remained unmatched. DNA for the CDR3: TGTGCCACCAGTGATGTGACTAGCGGAGCCTACGAGCAGTACTTC. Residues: CATSDVTSGAYEQYF.

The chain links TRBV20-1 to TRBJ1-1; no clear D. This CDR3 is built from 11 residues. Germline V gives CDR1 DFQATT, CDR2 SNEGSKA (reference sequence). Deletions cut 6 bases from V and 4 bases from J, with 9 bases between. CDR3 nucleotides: TGCAGTGCCGCCCTTGGCACTGAAGCTTTCTTT. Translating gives CSAALGTEAFF.

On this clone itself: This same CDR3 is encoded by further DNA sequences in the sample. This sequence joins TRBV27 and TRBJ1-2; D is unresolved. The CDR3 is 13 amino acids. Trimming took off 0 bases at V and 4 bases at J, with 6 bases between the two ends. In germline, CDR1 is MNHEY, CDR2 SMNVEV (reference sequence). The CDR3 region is CASSLSGSYGYTF. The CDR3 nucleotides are TGTGCCAGCAGTTTATCGGGCAGCTATGGCTACACCTTC.

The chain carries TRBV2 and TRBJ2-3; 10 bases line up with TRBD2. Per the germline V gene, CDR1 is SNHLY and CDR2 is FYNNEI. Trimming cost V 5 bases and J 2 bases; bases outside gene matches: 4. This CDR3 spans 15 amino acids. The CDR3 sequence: CASSHLAGDTDTQYF. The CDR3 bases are TGTGCCAGCAGTCATCTAGCGGGGGACACAGATACGCAGTATTTT.

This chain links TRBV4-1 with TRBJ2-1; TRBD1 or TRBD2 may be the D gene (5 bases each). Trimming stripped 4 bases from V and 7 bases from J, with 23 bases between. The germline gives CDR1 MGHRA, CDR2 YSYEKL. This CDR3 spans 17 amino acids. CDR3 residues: CASSRIRDQASLNEQFF. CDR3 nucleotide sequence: TGCGCCAGCAGCCGTATCCGGGACCAGGCCTCTTTGAATGAGCAGTTCTTC.

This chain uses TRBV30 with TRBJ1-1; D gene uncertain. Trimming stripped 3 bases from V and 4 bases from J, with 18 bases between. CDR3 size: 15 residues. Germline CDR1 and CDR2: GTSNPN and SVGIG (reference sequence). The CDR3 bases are TGTGCCTGGAGAGGGAGAGGGAGTGAGGGCACTGAAGCTTTCTTT. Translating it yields CAWRGRGSEGTEAFF.

In DNA form, the CDR3 reads TGCGCCAGCAGTATGGGACTACGAGGTTCACCCCTCCACTTT. Protein sequence: CASSMGLRGSPLHF. This chain uses TRBV10-1 with TRBJ1-6, with a possible D match to TRBD1 (5 bases). The V and J ends lost 5 bases and 9 bases respectively, with 14 bases between them. This CDR3 has 14 residues. In germline, CDR1 is WNHNN, CDR2 SYGVQD (reference sequence).

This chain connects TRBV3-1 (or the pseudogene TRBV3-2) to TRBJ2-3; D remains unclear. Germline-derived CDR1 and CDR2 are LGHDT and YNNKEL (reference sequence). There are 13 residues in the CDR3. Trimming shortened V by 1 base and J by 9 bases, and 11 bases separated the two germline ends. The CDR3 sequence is CASSQVERRTQYF. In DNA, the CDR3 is TGTGCCAGCAGCCAAGTGGAAAGGCGGACGCAGTATTTT.

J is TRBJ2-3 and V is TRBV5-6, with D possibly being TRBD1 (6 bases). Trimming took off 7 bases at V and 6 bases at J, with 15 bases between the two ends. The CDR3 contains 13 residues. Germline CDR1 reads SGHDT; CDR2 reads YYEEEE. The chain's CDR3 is CASVGSQGDTQYF. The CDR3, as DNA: TGTGCCAGCGTGGGTAGTCAGGGGGATACGCAGTATTTT.

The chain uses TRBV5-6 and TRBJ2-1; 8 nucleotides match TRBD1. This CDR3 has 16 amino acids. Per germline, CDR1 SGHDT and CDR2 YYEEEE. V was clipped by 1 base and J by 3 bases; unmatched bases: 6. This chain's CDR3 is CASSLNSGQDYNEQFF. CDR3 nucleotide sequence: TGTGCCAGCAGCTTGAATTCGGGACAGGACTACAATGAGCAGTTCTTC.

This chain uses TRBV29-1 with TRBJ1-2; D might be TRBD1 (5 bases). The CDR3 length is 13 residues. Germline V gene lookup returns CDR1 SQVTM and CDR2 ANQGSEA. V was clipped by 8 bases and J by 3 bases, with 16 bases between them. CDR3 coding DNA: TGCAGCTCACTCGGGGGTACAGACTATGGCTACACCTTC. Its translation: CSSLGGTDYGYTF.

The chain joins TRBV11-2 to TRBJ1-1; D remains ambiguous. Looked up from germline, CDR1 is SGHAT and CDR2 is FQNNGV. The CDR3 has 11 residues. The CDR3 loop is CASRLNTEAFF. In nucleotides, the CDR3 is TGTGCGAGCCGGTTGAACACTGAAGCTTTCTTT.

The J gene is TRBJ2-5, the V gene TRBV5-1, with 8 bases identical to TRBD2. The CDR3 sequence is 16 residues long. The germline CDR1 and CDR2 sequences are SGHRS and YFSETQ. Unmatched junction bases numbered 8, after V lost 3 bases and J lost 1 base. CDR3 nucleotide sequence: TGCGCCAGCAGCTCTGGGACTAGGGGGGGCCAAGAGACCCAGTACTTC. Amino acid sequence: CASSSGTRGGQETQYF. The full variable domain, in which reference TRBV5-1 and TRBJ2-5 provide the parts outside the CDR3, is KAGVTQTPRYLIKTRGQQVTLSCSPISGHRSVSWYQQTPGQGLQFLFEYFSETQRNKGNFPGRFSGRQFSNSRSEMNVSTLELGDSALYLCASSSGTRGGQETQYFGPGTRLLVL.

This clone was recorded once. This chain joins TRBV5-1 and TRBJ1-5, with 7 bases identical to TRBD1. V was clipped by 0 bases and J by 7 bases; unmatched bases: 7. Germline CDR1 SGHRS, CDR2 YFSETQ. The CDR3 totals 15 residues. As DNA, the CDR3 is TGCGCCAGCAGCTTGGCAGGGGGAAGGGGGCAGCCCCAGCATTTT. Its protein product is CASSLAGGRGQPQHF.

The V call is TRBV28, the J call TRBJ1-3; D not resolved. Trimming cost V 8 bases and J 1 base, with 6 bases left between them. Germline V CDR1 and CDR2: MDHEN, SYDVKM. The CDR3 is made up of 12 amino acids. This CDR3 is CASRGSGNTIYF. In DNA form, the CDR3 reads TGTGCCAGCCGGGGATCTGGAAACACCATATATTTT.

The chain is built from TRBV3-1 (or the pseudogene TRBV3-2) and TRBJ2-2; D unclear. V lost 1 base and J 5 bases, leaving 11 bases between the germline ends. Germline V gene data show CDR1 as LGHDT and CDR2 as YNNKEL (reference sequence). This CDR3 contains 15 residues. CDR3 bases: TGTGCCAGCAGCCAAGGTCTTTTGGGAACCGGGGAGCTGTTTTTT. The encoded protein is CASSQGLLGTGELFF.

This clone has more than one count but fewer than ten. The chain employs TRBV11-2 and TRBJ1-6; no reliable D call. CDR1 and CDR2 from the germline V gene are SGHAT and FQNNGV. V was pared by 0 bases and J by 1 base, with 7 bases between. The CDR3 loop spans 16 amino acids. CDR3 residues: CASSLEGGSYNSPLHF. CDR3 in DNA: TGTGCCAGCAGCTTAGAGGGCGGGTCCTATAATTCACCCCTCCACTTT.

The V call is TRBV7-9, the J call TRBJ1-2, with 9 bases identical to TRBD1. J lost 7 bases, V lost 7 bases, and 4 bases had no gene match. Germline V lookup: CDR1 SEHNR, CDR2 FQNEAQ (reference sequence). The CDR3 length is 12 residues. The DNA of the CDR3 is TGTGCCAGCAAAACAGGGGGCACTGGCTACACCTTC. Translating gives CASKTGGTGYTF.

This CDR3 reads CASSSDRDGYTF. In DNA form, the CDR3 reads TGTGCCAGCAGTTCGGACAGGGACGGCTACACCTTC. The chain joins TRBV6-5 to TRBJ1-2; the match to TRBD1 covers 8 bases. CDR1 and CDR2 (germline): MNHEY, SVGAGI. CDR3 size: 12 residues. V lost 4 bases to trimming and J lost 8 bases; unmatched junction nucleotides: 3.

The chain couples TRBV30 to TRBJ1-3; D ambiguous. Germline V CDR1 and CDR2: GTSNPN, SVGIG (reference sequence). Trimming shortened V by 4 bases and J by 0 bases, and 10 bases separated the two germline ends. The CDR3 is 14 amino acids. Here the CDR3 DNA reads TGTGCCTGGACTACGGCGAGCTCTGGAAACACCATATATTTT. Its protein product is CAWTTASSGNTIYF.

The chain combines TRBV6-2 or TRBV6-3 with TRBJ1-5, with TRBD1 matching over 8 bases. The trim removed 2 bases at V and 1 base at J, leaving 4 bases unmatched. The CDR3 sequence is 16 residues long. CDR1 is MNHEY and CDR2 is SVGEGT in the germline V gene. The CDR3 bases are TGTGCCAGCAGTTACGGGACAGGAATAAGCAATCAGCCCCAGCATTTT. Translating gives CASSYGTGISNQPQHF.

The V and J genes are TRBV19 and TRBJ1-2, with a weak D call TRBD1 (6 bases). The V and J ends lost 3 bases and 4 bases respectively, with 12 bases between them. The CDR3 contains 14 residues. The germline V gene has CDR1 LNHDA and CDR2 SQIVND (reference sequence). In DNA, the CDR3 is TGTGCCAGTAGTATCCTCGGGGGGGCCTATGGCTACACCTTC. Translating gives CASSILGGAYGYTF.

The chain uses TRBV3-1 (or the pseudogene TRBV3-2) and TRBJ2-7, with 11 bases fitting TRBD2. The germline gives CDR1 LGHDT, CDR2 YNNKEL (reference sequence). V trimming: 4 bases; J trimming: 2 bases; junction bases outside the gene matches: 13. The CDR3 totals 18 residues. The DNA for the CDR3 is TGTGCCAGCAGCCCCCGGCTAGCGGGGGGAACCTACCCCTACGAGCAGTACTTC. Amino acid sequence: CASSPRLAGGTYPYEQYF.

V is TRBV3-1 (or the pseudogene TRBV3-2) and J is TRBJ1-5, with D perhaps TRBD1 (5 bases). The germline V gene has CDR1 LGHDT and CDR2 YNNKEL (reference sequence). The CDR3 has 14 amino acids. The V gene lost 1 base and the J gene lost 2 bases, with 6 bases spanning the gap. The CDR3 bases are TGTGCCAGCAGCCAAGGGGGGGGCAATCAGCCCCAGCATTTT. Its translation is CASSQGGGNQPQHF.